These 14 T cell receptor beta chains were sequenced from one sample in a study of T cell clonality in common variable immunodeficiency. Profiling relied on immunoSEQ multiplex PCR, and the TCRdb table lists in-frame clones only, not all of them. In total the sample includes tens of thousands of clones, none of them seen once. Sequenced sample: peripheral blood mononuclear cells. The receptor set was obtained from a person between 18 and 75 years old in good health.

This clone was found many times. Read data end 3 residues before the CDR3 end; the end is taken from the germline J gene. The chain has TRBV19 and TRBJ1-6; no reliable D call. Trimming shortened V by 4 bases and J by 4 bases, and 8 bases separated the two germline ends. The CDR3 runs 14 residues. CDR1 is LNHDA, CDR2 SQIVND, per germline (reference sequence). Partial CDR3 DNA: TGTGCCAGTAGTAGTTCTCAGTATAATTCACCC. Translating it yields CASSSSQYNSP. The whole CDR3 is CASSSSQYNSPLHF.

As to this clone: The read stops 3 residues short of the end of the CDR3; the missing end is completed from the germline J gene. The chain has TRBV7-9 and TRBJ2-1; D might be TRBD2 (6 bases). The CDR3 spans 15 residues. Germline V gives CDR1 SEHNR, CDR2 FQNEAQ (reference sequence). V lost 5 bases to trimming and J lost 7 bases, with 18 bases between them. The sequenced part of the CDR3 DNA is TGTGCCAGCAGCAGAACCGGGACTCCTCCGAATGAG. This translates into CASSRTGTPPNE. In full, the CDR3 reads CASSRTGTPPNEQFF.

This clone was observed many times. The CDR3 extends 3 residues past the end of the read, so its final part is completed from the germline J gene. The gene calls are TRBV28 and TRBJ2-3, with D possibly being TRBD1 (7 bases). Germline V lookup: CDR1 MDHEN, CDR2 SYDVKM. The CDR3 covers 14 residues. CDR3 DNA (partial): TGTGCCAGCAGTCAGGGGGGCGGCCTGGGTGCG. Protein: CASSQGGGLGA. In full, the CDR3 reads CASSQGGGLGAQYF.

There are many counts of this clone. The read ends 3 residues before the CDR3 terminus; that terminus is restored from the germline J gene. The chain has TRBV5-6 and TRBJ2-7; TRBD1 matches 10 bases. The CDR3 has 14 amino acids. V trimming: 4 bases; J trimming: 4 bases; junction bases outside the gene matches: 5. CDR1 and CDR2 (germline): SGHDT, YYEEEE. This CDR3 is CASSDRDRGYEQYF. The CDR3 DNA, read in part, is TGTGCCAGCAGCGACCGGGACAGGGGTTACGAG.

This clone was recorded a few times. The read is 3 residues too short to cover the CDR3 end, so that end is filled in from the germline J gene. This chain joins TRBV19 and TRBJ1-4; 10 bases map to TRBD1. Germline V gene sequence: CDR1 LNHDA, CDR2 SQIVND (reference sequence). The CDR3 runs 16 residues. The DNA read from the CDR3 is TGTGCCAGTAGTATATTGGGACAGGGGATTAATTCACCA. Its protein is CASSILGQGINSP. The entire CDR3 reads CASSILGQGINSPLFF.

CDR3 bases read: TGCAGTGCTAGTATAGCCCTAGCGGGCACCTCCTACGAG. Protein sequence: CSASIALAGTSYE. The full-length CDR3 reads as CSASIALAGTSYEQYF. The V gene is TRBV20-1, the J gene TRBJ2-7, with TRBD2 identical over 8 bases. The read stops 3 residues short of the end of the CDR3; the missing end is completed from the germline J gene. The CDR3 is made up of 16 amino acids. V lost 3 bases, J lost 0 bases, and 10 bases stayed unmatched. The germline V gene encodes CDR1 DFQATT and CDR2 SNEGSKA (reference sequence).

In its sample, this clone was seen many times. The sequenced part of the CDR3 DNA is TGCGCCAGCAGGAGTGAGGTCCTCTCCTACAATGAG. Its translation: CASRSEVLSYNE. The full CDR3 protein is CASRSEVLSYNEQFF. This chain links TRBV5-1 with TRBJ2-1; D ambiguous. The read is 3 residues too short to cover the CDR3 end, so that end is filled in from the germline J gene. The CDR3 is made up of 15 amino acids. Per the germline V gene, CDR1 is SGHRS and CDR2 is YFSETQ. Between the trimmed V and J ends, which lost 5 bases and 0 bases, there was a span of 12 bases. The complete variable domain, with remaining parts taken from reference TRBV5-1 and TRBJ2-1, reads KAGVTQTPRYLIKTRGQQVTLSCSPISGHRSVSWYQQTPGQGLQFLFEYFSETQRNKGNFPGRFSGRQFSNSRSEMNVSTLELGDSALYLCASRSEVLSYNEQFFGPGTRLTVL.

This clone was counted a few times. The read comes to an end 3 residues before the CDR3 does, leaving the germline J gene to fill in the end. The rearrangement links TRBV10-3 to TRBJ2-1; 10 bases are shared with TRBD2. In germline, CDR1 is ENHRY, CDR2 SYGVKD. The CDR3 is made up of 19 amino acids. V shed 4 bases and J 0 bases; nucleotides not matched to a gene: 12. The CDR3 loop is CAISGGASGGRSSYNEQFF. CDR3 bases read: TGTGCCATCAGTGGAGGGGCTAGCGGGGGTAGAAGCTCCTACAATGAG.

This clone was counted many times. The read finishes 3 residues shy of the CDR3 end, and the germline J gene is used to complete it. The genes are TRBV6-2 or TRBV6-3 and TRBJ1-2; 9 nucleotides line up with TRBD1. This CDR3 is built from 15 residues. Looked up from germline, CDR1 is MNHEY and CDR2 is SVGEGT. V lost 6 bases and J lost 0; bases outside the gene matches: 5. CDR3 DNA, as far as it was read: TGTGCCAGCAGCAGACAGGGGGGAGCTAACTATGGC. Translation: CASSRQGGANYG. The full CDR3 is CASSRQGGANYGYTF.

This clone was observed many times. Incomplete CDR3 DNA: TGTGCCAGTAGCCTCTCACGTACAGGGGCCGTCTATGGC. Encoded protein: CASSLSRTGAVYG. The CDR3, in full, reads CASSLSRTGAVYGYTF. This chain uses TRBV19 with TRBJ1-2; TRBD1 aligns across 7 bases. The missing CDR3 end, 3 residues past where the read stops, is filled in from the germline J gene. CDR3 length: 16 amino acids. Germline loops: CDR1 LNHDA, CDR2 SQIVND (reference sequence). Germline trimming cut 6 bases from V and 4 bases from J; bases unmatched to any gene: 14.

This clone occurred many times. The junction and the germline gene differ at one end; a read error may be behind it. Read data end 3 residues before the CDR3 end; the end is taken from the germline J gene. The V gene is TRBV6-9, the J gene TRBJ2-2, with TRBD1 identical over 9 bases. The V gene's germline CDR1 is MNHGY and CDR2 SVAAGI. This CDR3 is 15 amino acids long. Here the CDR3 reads CAGRHGTGNAGELFF. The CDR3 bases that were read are TGTGCCGGACGACATGGGACAGGGAACGCCGGGGAG.

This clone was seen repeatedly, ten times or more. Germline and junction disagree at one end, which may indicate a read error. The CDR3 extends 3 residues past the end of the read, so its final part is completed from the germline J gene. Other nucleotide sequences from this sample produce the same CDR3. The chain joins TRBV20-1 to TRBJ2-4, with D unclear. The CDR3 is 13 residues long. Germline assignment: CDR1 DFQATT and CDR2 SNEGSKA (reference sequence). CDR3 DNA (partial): TGTAGTGCTAGAGATCAAATTCAAAACATT. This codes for CSARDQIQNI. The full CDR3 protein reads CSARDQIQNIQYF.

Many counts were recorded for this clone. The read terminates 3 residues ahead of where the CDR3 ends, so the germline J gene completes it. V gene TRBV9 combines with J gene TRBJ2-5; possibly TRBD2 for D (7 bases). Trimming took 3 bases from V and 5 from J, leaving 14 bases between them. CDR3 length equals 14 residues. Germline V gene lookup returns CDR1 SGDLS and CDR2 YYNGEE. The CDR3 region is CASSGGLRGETQYF. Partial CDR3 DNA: TGTGCCAGCAGCGGGGGGCTGCGGGGGGAGACC.

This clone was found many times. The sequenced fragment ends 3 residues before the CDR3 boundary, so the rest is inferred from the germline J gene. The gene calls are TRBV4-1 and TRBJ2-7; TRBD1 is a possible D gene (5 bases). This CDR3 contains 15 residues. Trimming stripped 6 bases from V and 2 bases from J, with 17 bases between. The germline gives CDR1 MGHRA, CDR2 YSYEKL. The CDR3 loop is CASSPSVAGTYEQYF. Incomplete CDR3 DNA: TGCGCCAGCAGTCCCAGTGTGGCAGGGACCTACGAG.